What follows is one TCR beta chain and its context. Antigen specificity is unknown. The treatment is: around 19 received Ad26.COV2.S at low or high dose, single or two shots; several received placebo; per-sample allocation not given. Day 63 after the first injection of vaccine or placebo was the sampling time. In Boston, the donor was an adult between 18-55 years of age. This CDR3 has 13 residues. Germline CDR1 and CDR2: MNHNY and SVGAGI (reference sequence). V lost 2 bases, J lost 3 bases, and 7 bases lay in between. The sample belongs to a study of Ad26.COV2.S vaccination and SARS-CoV-2 variants. Study details: Donor got 5x10^10 or 1x10^11 viral particles of Ad26.COV2.S. Overall study results and limits: Comparable non-spike TCR breadth was observed in vaccine and placebo recipients.

Repertoires were generated with immunoSEQ multiplex PCR, while TCRdb's copy carries only in-frame clones and drops some. The sample has about 320,000 clones, roughly 90% seen once. The material was peripheral blood, obtained in a trial of Ad26.COV2.S vaccine versus placebo. The clonotype was recovered from a person between 18 and 65 years old who received the Ad26.COV2.S COVID-19 vaccine or a placebo. The chain combines TRBV6-6 with TRBJ1-2; possibly TRBD1 for D (5 bases). The CDR3 sequence: CASSYGGDYGYTF. The CDR3 DNA is TGTGCCAGCAGTTACGGAGGGGACTATGGCTACACCTTC.